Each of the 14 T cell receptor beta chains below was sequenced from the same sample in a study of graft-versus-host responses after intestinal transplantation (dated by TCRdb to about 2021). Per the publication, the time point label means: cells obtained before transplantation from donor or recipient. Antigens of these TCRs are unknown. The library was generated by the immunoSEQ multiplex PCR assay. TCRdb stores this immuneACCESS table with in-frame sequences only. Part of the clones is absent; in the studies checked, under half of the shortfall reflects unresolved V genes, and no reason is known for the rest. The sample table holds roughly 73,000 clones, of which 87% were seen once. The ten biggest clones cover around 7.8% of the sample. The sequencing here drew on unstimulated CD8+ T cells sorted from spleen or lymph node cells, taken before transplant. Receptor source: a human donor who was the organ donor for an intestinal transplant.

CDR3 coding DNA: TGCGCCAGCAGCCAAGCCTGGGACAGAGAAAAACTGTTTTTT. It translates to CASSQAWDREKLFF. This rearrangement joins TRBV4-1 to TRBJ1-4, with 7 bases aligning to TRBD1. Germline V gene sequence: CDR1 MGHRA, CDR2 YSYEKL. This CDR3 has 14 amino acids. V dropped 1 base and J dropped 8; count of bases not matched to a gene: 4.

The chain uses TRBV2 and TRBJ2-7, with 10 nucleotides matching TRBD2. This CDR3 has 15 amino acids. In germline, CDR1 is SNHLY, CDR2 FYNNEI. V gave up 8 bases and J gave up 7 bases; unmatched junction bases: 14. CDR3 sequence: CASGVWILAGFEQYF. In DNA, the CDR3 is TGTGCCAGCGGGGTTTGGATACTAGCGGGGTTTGAGCAGTACTTC. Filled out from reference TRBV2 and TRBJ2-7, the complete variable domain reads EPEVTQTPSHQVTQMGQEVILRCVPISNHLYFYWYRQILGQKVEFLVSFYNNEISEKSEIFDDQFSVERPDGSNFTLKIRSTKLEDSAMYFCASGVWILAGFEQYFGPGTRLTVT.

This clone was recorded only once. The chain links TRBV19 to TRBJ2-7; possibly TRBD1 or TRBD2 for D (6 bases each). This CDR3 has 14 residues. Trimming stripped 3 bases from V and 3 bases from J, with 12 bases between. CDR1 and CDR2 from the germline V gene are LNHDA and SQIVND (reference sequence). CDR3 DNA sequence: TGTGCCAGTAGTATGAGGGGGGCTGGCTACGAGCAGTACTTC. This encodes CASSMRGAGYEQYF. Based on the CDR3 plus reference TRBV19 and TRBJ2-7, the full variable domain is DGGITQSPKYLFRKEGQNVTLSCEQNLNHDAMYWYRQDPGQGLRLIYYSQIVNDFQKGDIAEGYSVSREKKESFPLTVTSAQKNPTAFYLCASSMRGAGYEQYFGPGTRLTVT.

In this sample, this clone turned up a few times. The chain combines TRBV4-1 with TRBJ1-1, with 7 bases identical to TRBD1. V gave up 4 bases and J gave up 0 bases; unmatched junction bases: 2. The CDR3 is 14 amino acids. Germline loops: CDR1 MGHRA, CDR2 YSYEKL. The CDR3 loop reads CASSPGQLNTEAFF. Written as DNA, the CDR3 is TGCGCCAGCAGCCCGGGACAGCTGAACACTGAAGCTTTCTTT.

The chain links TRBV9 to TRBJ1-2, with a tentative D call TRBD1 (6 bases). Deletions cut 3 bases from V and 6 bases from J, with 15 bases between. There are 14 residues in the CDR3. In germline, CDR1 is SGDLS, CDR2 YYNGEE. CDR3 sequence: CASSADSPGNGYTF. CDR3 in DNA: TGTGCCAGCAGCGCGGACAGCCCTGGGAATGGCTACACCTTC.

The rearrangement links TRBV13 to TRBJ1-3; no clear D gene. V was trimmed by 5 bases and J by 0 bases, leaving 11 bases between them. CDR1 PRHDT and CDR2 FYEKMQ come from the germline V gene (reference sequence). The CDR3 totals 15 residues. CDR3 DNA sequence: TGTGCCAGCAGCATCGGACCGAACTCTGGAAACACCATATATTTT. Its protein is CASSIGPNSGNTIYF.

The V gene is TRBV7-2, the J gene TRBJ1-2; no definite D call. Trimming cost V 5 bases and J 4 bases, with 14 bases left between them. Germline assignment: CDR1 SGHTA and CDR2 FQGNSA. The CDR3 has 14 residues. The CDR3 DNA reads TGTGCCAGCAGCCCAACCCCACCTGCCTATGGCTACACCTTC. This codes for CASSPTPPAYGYTF.

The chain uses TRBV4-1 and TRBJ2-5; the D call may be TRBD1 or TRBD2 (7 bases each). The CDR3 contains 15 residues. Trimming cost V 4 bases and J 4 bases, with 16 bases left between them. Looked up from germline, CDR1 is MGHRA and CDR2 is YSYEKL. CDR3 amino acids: CASSPTPGGGETQYF. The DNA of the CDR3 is TGCGCCAGCAGCCCCACCCCAGGGGGGGGAGAGACCCAGTACTTC.

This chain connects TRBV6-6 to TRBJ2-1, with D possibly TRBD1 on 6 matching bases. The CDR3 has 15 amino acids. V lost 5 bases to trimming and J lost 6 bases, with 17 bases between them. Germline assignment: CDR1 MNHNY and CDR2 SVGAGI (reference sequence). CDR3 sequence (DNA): TGTGCCAGCAGTCGGAGATTAGGGGGATCCAATGAGCAGTTCTTC. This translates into CASSRRLGGSNEQFF.

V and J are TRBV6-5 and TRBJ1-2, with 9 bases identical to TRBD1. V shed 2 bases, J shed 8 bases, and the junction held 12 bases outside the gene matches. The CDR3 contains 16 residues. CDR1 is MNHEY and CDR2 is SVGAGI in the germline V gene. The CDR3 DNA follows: TGTGCCAGCAGTTACGCAGTCCGGGACAGGGCTTGGGGCTACACCTTC. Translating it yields CASSYAVRDRAWGYTF.

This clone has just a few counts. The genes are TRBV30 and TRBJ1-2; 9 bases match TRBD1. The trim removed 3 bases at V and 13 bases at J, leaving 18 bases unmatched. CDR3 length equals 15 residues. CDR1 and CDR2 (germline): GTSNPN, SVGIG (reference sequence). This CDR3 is CAWRTNMGQGYVCTF. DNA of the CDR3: TGTGCCTGGAGGACTAATATGGGACAGGGTTACGTCTGCACCTTC.

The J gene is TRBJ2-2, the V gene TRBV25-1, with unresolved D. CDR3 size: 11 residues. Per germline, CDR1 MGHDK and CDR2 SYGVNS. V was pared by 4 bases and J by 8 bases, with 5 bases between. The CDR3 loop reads CASSGQGELFF. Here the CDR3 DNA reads TGTGCCAGCAGTGGGCAGGGGGAGCTGTTTTTT.

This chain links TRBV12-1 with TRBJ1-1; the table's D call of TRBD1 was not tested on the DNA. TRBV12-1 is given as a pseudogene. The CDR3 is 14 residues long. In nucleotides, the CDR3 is TGTGCCAGCAGCGGGGGCGGAGGAAACACTGAAGCTTTCTTT. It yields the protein CASSGGGGNTEAFF.

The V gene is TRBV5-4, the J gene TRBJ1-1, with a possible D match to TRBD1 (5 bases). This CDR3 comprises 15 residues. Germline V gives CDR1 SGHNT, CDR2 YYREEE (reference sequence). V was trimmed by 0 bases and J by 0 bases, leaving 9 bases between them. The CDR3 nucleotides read TGTGCCAGCAGCTTGGAGAAGGGGATGAACACTGAAGCTTTCTTT. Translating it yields CASSLEKGMNTEAFF.